Listed below are T cell receptor beta chains from one sample, sequenced in a study of technical replicates of blood from a few donors. The table came from immunoSEQ multiplex PCR; TCRdb's copy has only in-frame clones and leaves some out. The sample lists about 100,000 clones, 96% occurring once. Sequences were obtained from T cells isolated from PBMCs. These receptor sequences come from a human donor in good health. The CDR3 runs from the conserved cysteine through the conserved F or W. Each record gives: clone size, D gene, V gene, J gene, CDR3 DNA, CDR3 protein. The D gene is left open where the match is weak. Clone size is stated in some rows and not others, as once, few, many or a class when expanded.

NA	NA	TRBV28	TRBJ2-6	TGTGCCAGCAGTTTCTCAGGGGCTGGGGCCAACGTCCTGACTTTC	CASSFSGAGANVLTF
NA	NA	TRBV2	TRBJ2-3	TGTGCCAGCCTACCTAAGTCCACAGATACGCAGTATTTT	CASLPKSTDTQYF
NA	NA	TRBV30	TRBJ1-1	TGTGCCTGGAGTATATACAGGGCGGAGGAAGCTTTCTTT	CAWSIYRAEEAFF
NA	TRBD1	TRBV28	TRBJ1-4	TGTGCCAGCTCGTTAGACGGGACAGGGGGTGAAAAACTGTTTTTT	CASSLDGTGGEKLFF
once	TRBD1	TRBV2	TRBJ2-3	TGTGCCAGCAGTGATGTTTGGACAGGGTTAGGCACAGATACGCAGTATTTT	CASSDVWTGLGTDTQYF
NA	TRBD1	TRBV7-2	TRBJ1-1	TGTGCCAGCAGCTCCCGGGACAGGGGGACTGAAGCTTTCTTT	CASSSRDRGTEAFF
NA	NA	TRBV2	TRBJ2-5	TGTGCCAGCACTCAGGGGCCATACGAGACCCAGTACTTC	CASTQGPYETQYF
NA	TRBD1	TRBV9	TRBJ1-6	TGTGCCAGCAGCGATACGAAAGACAGGGTACGGTCACCCCTCCACTTT	CASSDTKDRVRSPLHF
once	TRBD1	TRBV28	TRBJ2-2	TGTGCCAGCAGTCCGGACAGGGGGGCCGGGGAGCTGTTTTTT	CASSPDRGAGELFF
once	TRBD2	TRBV5-1	TRBJ2-3	TGCGCCAGCAGCGGAACTAGCGGGAGGACCACAGATACGCAGTATTTT	CASSGTSGRTTDTQYF
NA	NA	TRBV5-6	TRBJ2-7	TGTGCCAGCAGCAGGGGGGGCCCCCCGGACGAGCAGTACTTC	CASSRGGPPDEQYF
NA	TRBD1	TRBV7-9	TRBJ1-5	TGTGCCAGCAGCCCGGGGACAGGGGGGGATCAGCCCCAGCATTTT	CASSPGTGGDQPQHF
NA	NA	TRBV6-5	TRBJ2-3	TGTGCCAGCAGTTACACTTCGGGTACGCAGTATTTT	CASSYTSGTQYF
NA	NA	TRBV11-2	TRBJ1-5	TGTGCCAGCAGCTCAGGCGCAGGACAGCCCCAGCATTTT	CASSSGAGQPQHF